One sample yielded the 24 T cell receptor beta chains listed below, sequenced in a study of CD8 T cells in ankylosing spondylitis. TCRdb re-called the 5' RACE reads with MiXCR, one entry per CDR3 protein. The data show roughly 250,000 distinct CDR3 sequences, around 7.8% seen once. The sequencing input was blood, either unsorted or a sorted T cell fraction (not recorded which). The source of these receptors is a male donor with ankylosing spondylitis or in good health (not recorded which).

Notes on this clonotype: A clone one base away is much larger, so this may be a read error. The CDR3 loop reads CASSLVFGTRRQIYERYF. The DNA of the CDR3 is TGCGCCAGCAGCTTGGTCTTCGGAACACGGCGGCAAATCTACGAGCGGTACTTC. The rearrangement uses TRBV5-1 and TRBJ2-7; no clear D gene. The CDR3 totals 18 residues. Germline assignment: CDR1 SGHRS and CDR2 YFSETQ.

This clonotype was seen a handful of times. This chain uses TRBV20-1 with TRBJ2-5; 11 bases fit TRBD2. Trimming at V came to 0 bases and at J to 4 bases, leaving 4 bases not matched to a gene. CDR1 and CDR2 from the germline V gene are DFQATT and SNEGSKA (reference sequence). The length of the CDR3 is 15 residues. The CDR3 sequence is CSARDSGRAAETQYF. The CDR3, as DNA: TGCAGTGCTAGAGATAGCGGGAGGGCCGCAGAGACCCAGTACTTC.

At least ten counts were recorded for this clonotype. V gene TRBV10-3 combines with J gene TRBJ1-3; D gene ambiguous. CDR3 size: 13 residues. Trimming stripped 8 bases from V and 4 bases from J, with 12 bases between. Germline CDR1 is ENHRY and CDR2 is SYGVKD. The CDR3 reads CAIGAGEGNTIYF. The CDR3 DNA reads TGTGCCATCGGTGCAGGAGAAGGAAACACCATATATTTT.

V gene TRBV4-3 combines with J gene TRBJ2-1; 9 bases are shared with TRBD2. Germline V gene sequence: CDR1 LGHNA, CDR2 YSLEER. V gave up 4 bases and J gave up 0 bases; unmatched junction bases: 4. The CDR3 is 16 amino acids. DNA of the CDR3: TGCGCCAGCAGCCGCCTTAGCGGGAGCTCCTACAATGAGCAGTTCTTC. Its protein product is CASSRLSGSSYNEQFF.

This clonotype has at least ten counts. J is TRBJ1-1 and V is TRBV12-3 or TRBV12-4; 7 positions agree with TRBD1. The CDR3 is 14 residues long. J gave up 1 base and V 6 bases, and 5 bases lay outside the gene matches. The CDR3 DNA sequence: TGTGCCAGCAGAAACAGGGGCGAGAACACTGAAGCTTTCTTT. As protein: CASRNRGENTEAFF.

This sequence joins TRBV12-5 and TRBJ2-3, with TRBD2 identical over 9 bases. Trimming at V came to 1 base and at J to 3 bases, leaving 5 bases not matched to a gene. Germline V gene lookup returns CDR1 LGHNT and CDR2 FRNRAP. The CDR3 extends over 16 amino acids. The DNA for the CDR3 is TGTGCTAGTGGTTTGGGGCTAGCGGGACTAACAGATACGCAGTATTTT. Protein product: CASGLGLAGLTDTQYF.

Points on this clonotype: A much larger clone differs by one base, so this may be a read error. The V and J genes are TRBV19 and TRBJ2-7; TRBD1 is a possible D gene (6 bases). CDR3 length: 14 residues. V was trimmed by 5 bases and J by 5 bases, leaving 16 bases between them. The germline V gene encodes CDR1 LNHDA and CDR2 SQIVND (reference sequence). The CDR3 nucleotides are TGTGCCAGTAGTCGAAAGGCAGGGGTCAACGAGCAGTACTTC. This codes for CASSRKAGVNEQYF.

This clonotype has a count of ten or more. The chain combines TRBV20-1 with TRBJ2-7; D is ambiguous. CDR3 length: 11 amino acids. V was trimmed by 5 bases and J by 9 bases, leaving 14 bases between them. Germline assignment: CDR1 DFQATT and CDR2 SNEGSKA (reference sequence). The DNA of the CDR3 is TGCAGTGCTTGGGGTACCGGCGGGCAGTACTTC. Protein: CSAWGTGGQYF.

This clonotype has a count of ten or more. This chain connects TRBV11-2 to TRBJ2-1, with 8 positions matching TRBD2. V shed 5 bases, J shed 4 bases, and the junction held 13 bases outside the gene matches. The CDR3 runs to 17 residues. From germline, CDR1 is SGHAT and CDR2 FQNNGV. The CDR3: CASSPYYGTRPYNEQFF. CDR3 DNA: TGTGCCAGCAGCCCCTACTACGGGACTAGACCTTACAATGAGCAGTTCTTC.

This clonotype appeared many times. V is TRBV20-1 and J is TRBJ1-4, with D possibly matching TRBD1 (5 bases). V dropped 2 bases and J dropped 8 bases, with 12 bases sitting between them. CDR3 length: 13 amino acids. Per the germline V gene, CDR1 is DFQATT and CDR2 is SNEGSKA (reference sequence). The CDR3: CSARSGGEEKLFF. DNA of the CDR3: TGCAGTGCTAGATCGGGGGGAGAGGAAAAACTGTTTTTT.

This clonotype occurred many times. The junction and the germline gene differ at one end; a read error may be behind it. The chain is built from TRBV12-3 or TRBV12-4 and TRBJ2-6; D gene unclear. The CDR3 covers 9 residues. CDR3 amino acids: CASRNRSAF. The CDR3 DNA follows: TGTGCCAGCCGGAACCGATCGGCTTTC.

This clonotype has a count of ten or more. The genes are TRBV7-3 and TRBJ2-1, with TRBD2 matching 10 bases. With V trimmed by 1 base and J by 6 bases, 9 bases remained unmatched. The CDR3 loop spans 17 amino acids. Germline V gene sequence: CDR1 SGHTA, CDR2 FQGTGA. The CDR3 loop reads CASSLMTASGSSNEQFF. The CDR3 DNA reads as TGTGCCAGCAGCTTAATGACAGCTAGCGGGAGTTCCAATGAGCAGTTCTTC.

This clonotype was seen a few times. The rearrangement uses TRBV29-1 and TRBJ1-1, with D possibly being TRBD1 (5 bases). The CDR3 contains 13 residues. V dropped 0 bases and J dropped 5 bases, with 10 bases sitting between them. Germline lookup yields CDR1 SQVTM and CDR2 ANQGSEA. CDR3 protein: CSVEEARGTEAFF. The CDR3 DNA sequence: TGCAGCGTTGAAGAAGCTCGGGGGACTGAAGCTTTCTTT.

This clonotype showed up many times. The chain uses TRBV7-8 and TRBJ2-5, with TRBD2 matching 11 bases. The CDR3 runs 13 residues. Per the germline V gene, CDR1 is SGHVS and CDR2 is FQNEAQ. Trimming at V came to 10 bases and at J to 5 bases, leaving 6 bases not matched to a gene. In DNA, the CDR3 is TGTGCCATAGCGGGAGGGTTGGATGAGACCCAGTACTTC. Translated: CAIAGGLDETQYF.

This clonotype was counted ten times or more. The chain combines TRBV7-2 with TRBJ2-7; D unclear. With 6 bases removed from V and 4 bases from J, the gap between germline ends came to 7 bases. CDR3 size: 11 residues. Germline CDR1 and CDR2: SGHTA and FQGNSA. The CDR3 is CASSFRYEQYF. The CDR3 region has the DNA TGTGCCAGCAGTTTCCGTTACGAGCAGTACTTC.

This clonotype was counted many times. The chain links TRBV2 to TRBJ1-1, with TRBD1 matching 7 bases. The trim removed 6 bases at V and 6 bases at J, leaving 16 bases unmatched. The germline gives CDR1 SNHLY, CDR2 FYNNEI. The CDR3 runs 16 residues. The CDR3 coding sequence is TGTGCCAGCAGAGAGGGGGCGTCGGGTCTCGGGGCTGAAGCTTTCTTT. This gives the protein CASREGASGLGAEAFF.

The chain has TRBV7-9 and TRBJ2-7; maybe TRBD2 (5 bases). The CDR3 consists of 14 residues. Germline CDR1 and CDR2: SEHNR and FQNEAQ (reference sequence). Trimming took 4 bases from V and 0 from J, leaving 10 bases between them. The CDR3 bases are TGTGCCAGCAGCTACGCCGGGAACTCCTACGAGCAGTACTTC. Amino acids: CASSYAGNSYEQYF.

In its sample, this clonotype was seen many times. The chain couples TRBV29-1 to TRBJ1-1; D is possibly TRBD1 (6 bases). V was clipped by 3 bases and J by 6 bases, with 17 bases between them. In germline, CDR1 is SQVTM, CDR2 ANQGSEA. The CDR3 extends over 14 amino acids. The CDR3, as DNA: TGCAGCGTTGATGGATTGACTGGGGGCCCTGAAGCTTTCTTT. It yields the protein CSVDGLTGGPEAFF.

This clonotype came up many times. The J gene is TRBJ2-7, the V gene TRBV12-3 or TRBV12-4; D is possibly TRBD2 (6 bases). The V and J ends lost 7 bases and 0 bases respectively, with 13 bases between them. The CDR3 covers 14 residues. CDR3 sequence: CASTSGGSSYEQYF. The CDR3 DNA follows: TGTGCCAGCACCAGTGGGGGGAGCTCCTACGAGCAGTACTTC.

This sequence joins TRBV30 and TRBJ2-7; the D gene is possibly TRBD2 (5 bases). Germline V gene lookup returns CDR1 GTSNPN and CDR2 SVGIG (reference sequence). V was pared by 5 bases and J by 5 bases, with 10 bases between. There are 11 residues in the CDR3. As DNA, the CDR3 is TGTGCCTGGGCTAGCAGCAACGAGCAGTACTTC. Translating gives CAWASSNEQYF.

With respect to this clonotype: A much more abundant neighbour one base away suggests this may be a read error. This chain uses TRBV30 with TRBJ2-2; D possibly corresponds to TRBD2 (7 bases). Germline lookup yields CDR1 GTSNPN and CDR2 SVGIG (reference sequence). The V and J ends lost 4 bases and 6 bases respectively, with 18 bases between them. The CDR3 contains 15 residues. The CDR3 nucleotides are TGTGCCTGGACTGTAAGGAGGGGGAGGGCCGGGGAGCTGTTTTTT. Translated: CAWTVRRGRAGELFF.

This clonotype appeared a few times. The gene calls are TRBV5-1 and TRBJ2-3, with TRBD2 identical over 9 bases. The CDR3 extends over 15 amino acids. V was pared by 5 bases and J by 0 bases, with 4 bases of the junction left unmatched. Looked up from germline, CDR1 is SGHRS and CDR2 is YFSETQ. The CDR3 nucleotides read TGCGCCAGCAGGGCTAGCGGGACGAGCACAGATACGCAGTATTTT. Residues: CASRASGTSTDTQYF.

V is TRBV11-1 and J is TRBJ2-2; 12 positions match TRBD2. The CDR3 spans 18 residues. Germline V CDR1 and CDR2: SGHAT, FQDESV (reference sequence). The junction had 6 bases not matched to a gene; V was cut back by 0 bases and J by 4 bases. CDR3 nucleotide sequence: TGTGCCAGCAGCTTAGCCCTAGCGGGGGGGCACAGCACCGGGGAGCTGTTTTTT. It yields the protein CASSLALAGGHSTGELFF.

This clonotype occurred many times. V usage is TRBV12-3 or TRBV12-4 and J usage is TRBJ1-5; TRBD1 aligns across 8 bases. With 7 bases clipped from V and 4 bases from J, the junction kept 3 bases outside the gene matches. The CDR3 consists of 13 residues. CDR3 protein: CASKTGGNQPQHF. The CDR3 nucleotides are TGTGCCAGCAAAACAGGGGGAAATCAGCCCCAGCATTTT.